Reported below is one T cell receptor (beta chain). This specimen comes from a study of shared clonotypes between healthy human individuals. In the study overall: Per-donor plates numbered three CD4 naive, three CD4 memory, two CD8 naive and one CD8 memory.

Using immunoSEQ multiplex PCR, the repertoire was profiled, and TCRdb retains in-frame clones only, with some absent. This table has roughly 1,800,000 clones, around 96% appearing once. Per the germline V gene, CDR1 is SNHLY and CDR2 is FYNNEI. V was cut by 3 bases and J by 8 bases, with 19 bases left in between. The CDR3 runs 15 residues. Cells designated naive CD8 were CD45RO-negative and were positively selected for CCR7, with terminally differentiated effector memory CD45RA+ cells excluded. Among the donors, all were Caucasian adults who lived in Nashville, Tennessee. Sequencing used naive CD8+ T cells sorted from blood. The TCR sequence derives from a man aged 18 to 29 in good health. The rearrangement links TRBV2 to TRBJ1-2, with D tentatively TRBD1 (5 bases). The CDR3 protein is CASSEVVRVIIGYTF. CDR3 coding DNA: TGTGCCAGCAGTGAGGTCGTCAGGGTGATAATCGGCTACACCTTC. Drawing the rest from reference TRBV2 and TRBJ1-2, the complete variable domain is EPEVTQTPSHQVTQMGQEVILRCVPISNHLYFYWYRQILGQKVEFLVSFYNNEISEKSEIFDDQFSVERPDGSNFTLKIRSTKLEDSAMYFCASSEVVRVIIGYTFGSGTRLTVV.